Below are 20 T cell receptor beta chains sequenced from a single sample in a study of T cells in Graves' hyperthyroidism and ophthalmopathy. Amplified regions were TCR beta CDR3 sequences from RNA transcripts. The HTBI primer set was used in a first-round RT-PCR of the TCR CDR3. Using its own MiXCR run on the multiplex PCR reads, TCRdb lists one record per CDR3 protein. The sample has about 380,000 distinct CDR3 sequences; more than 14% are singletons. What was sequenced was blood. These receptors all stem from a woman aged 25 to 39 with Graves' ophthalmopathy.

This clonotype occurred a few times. The CDR3 DNA reads as TGTGCCAGTAGTAGGGGGGATCGTAACTATGGCTACACCTTC. Translated, it gives CASSRGDRNYGYTF. The chain carries TRBV19 and TRBJ1-2; D perhaps matches TRBD1 (5 bases). CDR3 length: 14 amino acids. The germline V and J ends were trimmed by 4 bases and 1 base, with 10 bases remaining between them. Germline V gives CDR1 LNHDA, CDR2 SQIVND (reference sequence).

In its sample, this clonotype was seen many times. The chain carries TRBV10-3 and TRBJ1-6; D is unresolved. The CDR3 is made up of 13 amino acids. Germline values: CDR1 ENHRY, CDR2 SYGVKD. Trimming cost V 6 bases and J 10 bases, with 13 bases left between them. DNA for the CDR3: TGTGCCATCAGAGAGGACCGGGGATCACCCCTCCACTTT. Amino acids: CAIREDRGSPLHF.

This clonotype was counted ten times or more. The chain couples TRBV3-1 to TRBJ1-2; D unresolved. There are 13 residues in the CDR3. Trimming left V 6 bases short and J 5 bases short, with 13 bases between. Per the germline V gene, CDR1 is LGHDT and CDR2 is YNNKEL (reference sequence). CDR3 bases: TGTGCCAGCAGTCTGAACCGTATATATGGCTACACCTTC. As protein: CASSLNRIYGYTF. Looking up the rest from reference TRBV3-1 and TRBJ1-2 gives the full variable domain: DTAVSQTPKYLVTQMGNDKSIKCEQNLGHDTMYWYKQDSKKFLKIMFSYNNKELIINETVPNRFSPKSPDKAHLNLHINSLELGDSAVYFCASSLNRIYGYTFGSGTRLTVV.

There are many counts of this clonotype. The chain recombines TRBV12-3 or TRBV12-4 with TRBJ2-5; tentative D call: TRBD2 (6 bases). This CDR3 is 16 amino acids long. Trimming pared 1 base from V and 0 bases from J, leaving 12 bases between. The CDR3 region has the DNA TGTGCCAGCAGTTTAGTGCGCGGGACGTACCAAGAGACCCAGTACTTC. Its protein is CASSLVRGTYQETQYF.

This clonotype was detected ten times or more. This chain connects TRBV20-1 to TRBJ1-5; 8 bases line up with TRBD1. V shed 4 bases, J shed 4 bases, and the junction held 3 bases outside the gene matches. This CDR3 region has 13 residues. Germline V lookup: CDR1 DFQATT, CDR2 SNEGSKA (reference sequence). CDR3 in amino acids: CSAKWTGNQPQHF. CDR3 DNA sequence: TGCAGTGCTAAGTGGACAGGGAATCAGCCCCAGCATTTT.

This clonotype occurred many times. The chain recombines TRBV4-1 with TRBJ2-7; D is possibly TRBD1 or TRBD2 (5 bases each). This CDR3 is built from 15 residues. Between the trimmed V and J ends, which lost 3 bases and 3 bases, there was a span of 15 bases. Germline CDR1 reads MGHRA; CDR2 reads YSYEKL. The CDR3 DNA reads TGCGCCAGCAGCCAGACTACGGGGCTTCTCTACGAGCAGTACTTC. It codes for CASSQTTGLLYEQYF.

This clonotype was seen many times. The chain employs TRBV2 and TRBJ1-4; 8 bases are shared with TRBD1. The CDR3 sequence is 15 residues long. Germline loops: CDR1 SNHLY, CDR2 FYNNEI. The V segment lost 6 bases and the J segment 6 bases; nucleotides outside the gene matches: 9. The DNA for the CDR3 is TGTGCCAGCAGAGGGAGGACAGGGCCTTATGAAAAACTGTTTTTT. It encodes CASRGRTGPYEKLFF.

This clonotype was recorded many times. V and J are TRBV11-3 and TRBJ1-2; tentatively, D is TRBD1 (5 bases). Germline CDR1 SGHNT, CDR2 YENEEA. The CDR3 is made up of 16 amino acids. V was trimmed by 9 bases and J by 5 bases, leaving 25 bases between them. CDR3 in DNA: TGTGCCAGTACCCCTATGGGACGTGGGGACTCTTATGGCTACACCTTC. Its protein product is CASTPMGRGDSYGYTF.

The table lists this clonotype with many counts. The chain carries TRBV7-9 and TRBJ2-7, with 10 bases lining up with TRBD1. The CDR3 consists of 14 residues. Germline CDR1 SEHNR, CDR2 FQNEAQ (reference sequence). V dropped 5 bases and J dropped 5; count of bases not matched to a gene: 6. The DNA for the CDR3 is TGTGCCAGCAGCCCCCGACAGGGGGCCAACGAGCAGTACTTC. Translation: CASSPRQGANEQYF. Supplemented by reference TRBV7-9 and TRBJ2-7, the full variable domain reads DTGVSQNPRHKITKRGQNVTFRCDPISEHNRLYWYRQTLGQGPEFLTYFQNEAQLEKSRLLSDRFSAERPKGSFSTLEIQRTEQGDSAMYLCASSPRQGANEQYFGPGTRLTVT.

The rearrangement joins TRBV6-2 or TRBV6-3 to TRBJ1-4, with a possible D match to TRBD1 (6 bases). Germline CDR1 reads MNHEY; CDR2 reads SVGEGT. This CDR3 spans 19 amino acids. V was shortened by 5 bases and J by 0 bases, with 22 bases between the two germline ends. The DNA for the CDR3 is TGTGCCAGCAGTGACAGGCCCACTCGAGCACAAGCAACTAATGAAAAACTGTTTTTT. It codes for CASSDRPTRAQATNEKLFF.

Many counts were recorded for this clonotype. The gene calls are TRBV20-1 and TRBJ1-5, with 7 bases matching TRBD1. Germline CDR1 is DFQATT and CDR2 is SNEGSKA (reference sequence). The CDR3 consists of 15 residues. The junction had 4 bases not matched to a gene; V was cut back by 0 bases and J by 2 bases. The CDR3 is CSAREETGGNQPQHF. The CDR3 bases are TGCAGTGCTAGAGAGGAAACAGGGGGCAATCAGCCCCAGCATTTT.

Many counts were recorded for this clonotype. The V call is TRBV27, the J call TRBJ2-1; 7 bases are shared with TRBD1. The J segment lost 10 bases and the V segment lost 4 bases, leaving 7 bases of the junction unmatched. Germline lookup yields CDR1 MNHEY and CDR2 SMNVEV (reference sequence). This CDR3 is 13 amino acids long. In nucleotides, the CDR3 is TGTGCCAGCAGTTGGACAGGTATCAACGAGCAGTTCTTC. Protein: CASSWTGINEQFF.

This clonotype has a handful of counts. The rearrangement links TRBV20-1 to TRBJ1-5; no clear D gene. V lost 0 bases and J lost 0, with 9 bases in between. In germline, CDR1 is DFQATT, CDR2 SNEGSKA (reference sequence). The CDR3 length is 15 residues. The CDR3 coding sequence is TGCAGTGCTAGAGATCAGCACCTTAGCAATCAGCCCCAGCATTTT. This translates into CSARDQHLSNQPQHF.

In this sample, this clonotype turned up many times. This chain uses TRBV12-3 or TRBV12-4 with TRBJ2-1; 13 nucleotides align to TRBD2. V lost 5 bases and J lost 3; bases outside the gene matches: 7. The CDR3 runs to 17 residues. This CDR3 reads CASSPPRTSGGYNEQFF. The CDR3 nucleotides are TGTGCCAGCAGTCCCCCGAGGACTAGCGGGGGCTACAATGAGCAGTTCTTC.

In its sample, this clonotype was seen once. The CDR3: CSVGGVGDSNQPQHF. The CDR3 bases are TGCAGCGTTGGAGGGGTCGGAGATAGCAATCAGCCCCAGCATTTT. The V and J genes are TRBV29-1 and TRBJ1-5; D may be TRBD1 (5 bases). CDR3 length: 15 residues. Germline CDR1 is SQVTM and CDR2 is ANQGSEA. Trimming removed 4 bases from V and 0 bases from J, with 13 bases in between.

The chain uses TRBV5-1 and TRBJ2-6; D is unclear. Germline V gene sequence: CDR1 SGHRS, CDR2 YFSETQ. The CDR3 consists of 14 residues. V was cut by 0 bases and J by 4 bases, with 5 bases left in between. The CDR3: CASSLVQGANVLTF. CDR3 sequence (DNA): TGCGCCAGCAGCTTGGTTCAGGGGGCCAACGTCCTGACTTTC.

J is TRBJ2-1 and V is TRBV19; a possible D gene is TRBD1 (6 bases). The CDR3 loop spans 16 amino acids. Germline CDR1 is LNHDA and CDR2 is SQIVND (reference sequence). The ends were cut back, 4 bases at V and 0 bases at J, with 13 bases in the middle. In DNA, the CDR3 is TGTGCCAGTAGTACCCACGGACAGAGCTCCTACAATGAGCAGTTCTTC. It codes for CASSTHGQSSYNEQFF.

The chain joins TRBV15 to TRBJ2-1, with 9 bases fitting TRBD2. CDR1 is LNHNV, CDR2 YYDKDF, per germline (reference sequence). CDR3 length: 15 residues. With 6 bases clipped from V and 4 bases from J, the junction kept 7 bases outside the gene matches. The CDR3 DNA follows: TGTGCCACCAGTCCTATTAGCGGGGGATACAATGAGCAGTTCTTC. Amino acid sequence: CATSPISGGYNEQFF.

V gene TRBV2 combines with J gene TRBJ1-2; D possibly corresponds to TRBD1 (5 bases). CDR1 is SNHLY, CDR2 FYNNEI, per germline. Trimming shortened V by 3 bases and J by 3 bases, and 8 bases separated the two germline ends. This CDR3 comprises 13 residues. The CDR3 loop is CASSDDRDYGYTF. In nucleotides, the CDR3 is TGTGCCAGCAGTGATGACAGAGACTATGGCTACACCTTC.

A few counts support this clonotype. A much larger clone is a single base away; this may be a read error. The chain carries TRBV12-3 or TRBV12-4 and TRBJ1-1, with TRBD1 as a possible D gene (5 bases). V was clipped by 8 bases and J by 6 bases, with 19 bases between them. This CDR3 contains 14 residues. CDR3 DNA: TGTGCCAGCCGAACAGCACGCCGGGGCGCTGAAGCTTTCTTT. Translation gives CASRTARRGAEAFF.